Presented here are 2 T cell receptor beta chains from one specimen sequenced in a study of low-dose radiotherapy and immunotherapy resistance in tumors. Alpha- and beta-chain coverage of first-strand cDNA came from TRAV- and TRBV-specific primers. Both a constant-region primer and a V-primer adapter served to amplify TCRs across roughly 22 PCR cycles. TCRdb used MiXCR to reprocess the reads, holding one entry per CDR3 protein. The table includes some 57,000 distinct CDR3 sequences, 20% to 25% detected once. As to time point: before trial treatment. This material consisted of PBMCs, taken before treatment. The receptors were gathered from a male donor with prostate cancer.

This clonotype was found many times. CDR3 region: CASSQVTGSVPYEQYF. Here the CDR3 DNA reads TGCGCCAGCAGCCAAGTCACCGGGAGCGTCCCCTACGAGCAGTACTTC. This chain links TRBV4-1 with TRBJ2-7; D is perhaps TRBD2 (6 bases). The V gene lost 1 base and the J gene lost 2 bases, with 15 bases spanning the gap. The CDR3 extends over 16 amino acids. The germline V gene encodes CDR1 MGHRA and CDR2 YSYEKL.

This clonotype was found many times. This CDR3 is CASSLDGQVGTEAFF. The CDR3 DNA sequence: TGTGCCAGCAGTTTAGACGGACAGGTGGGCACTGAAGCTTTCTTT. The V and J genes are TRBV12-3 or TRBV12-4 and TRBJ1-1; 7 nucleotides agree with TRBD1. The CDR3 contains 15 residues. The V and J ends lost 1 base and 4 bases, in that order; junction bases with no gene match: 6.